Here is one T cell receptor (beta chain) with its context. Its antigen is currently not known. No much larger clone exists at a distance of one base, and base qualities are not known. The record originates from a study of OX40 agonist ivuxolimab in advanced cancers. As for the study more broadly: Ivuxolimab was an agonistic, fully human IgG2 monoclonal antibody directed against OX40 (CD134), a costimulatory receptor. Intravenous ivuxolimab was administered to patients every 2 weeks at six dose levels: 0.01, 0.1, 0.3, 1.5, 3 and 10 mg/kg. Of the approximately 54 patients in dose escalation, 19 had hepatocellular carcinoma, roughly 15 had melanoma, 9 had renal cell carcinoma and 9 had head and neck cancer. The dose-escalation cohort was around 83% male with a mean age of around 62 years, ranging from 23 to 79. Patients were allowed to have had prior anti-PD-1, anti-PD-L1 or anti-CTLA-4 therapy, and approximately 43% of the dose-escalation patients had previously received checkpoint inhibitors. Three dose-escalation patients achieved partial responses, one with hepatocellular carcinoma and two with cutaneous melanoma. Peripheral TCRbeta sequencing was intended to test whether TCR sequence diversity was altered and clonal T-cell expansion was caused by ivuxolimab. The paper covers the monotherapy dose-escalation part of the phase I ivuxolimab trial, which included N = 52 patients.

Genomic DNA was isolated from the sorted cells so that the TCRbeta CDR3 region could be sequenced. The immunoSEQ Assay was used to sequence the TCRbeta CDR3 regions. TCRdb mirrors the immuneACCESS table, restricted to in-frame sequences. Some clones are absent from its copies; in checked studies, under half trace to an unresolved V gene, and the reason for the others is unknown. This sample has thousands of clones in its table, and around 70% of those were observed once. Approximately 30% of the sample is in the top ten clones. Broad study findings and their caveats: Low levels of normalized T-cell clonal expansion were also seen in some patients who did not respond. In the 0.1-3.0 mg/kg groups, partial responders had among the lowest normalized peripheral clonal expansion, particularly in CD8+ T cells. Which antigens the clonally expanded peripheral T cells were specific for was not determined. After ivuxolimab, expanded clones were on average more numerous among CD8+ T cells than among CD4+ T cells. Clonal expansion of both CD4+ and CD8+ blood T cells was observed from baseline to week 6 at doses 0.1 to 3.0 mg/kg.

The trial excluded patients who had a history of autoimmune disease or were on systemic immunosuppression. Peripheral blood for TCR sequencing was collected from all dose cohorts at baseline, on cycle 4 day 1, and on cycle 7 day 1. The samples were taken from a phase I, first-in-human, multicenter, open-label dose-escalation trial of ivuxolimab. Adults with locally advanced or metastatic head and neck squamous cell, hepatocellular, melanoma or renal cell carcinoma were enrolled in the trial. CD4+ and CD8+ T cells were sorted separately from peripheral blood before TCR sequencing. The source of this sequence is an adult with an advanced solid tumor such as melanoma, head and neck, liver or kidney cancer. The sample here was CD4+ or CD8+ T cells sorted from blood, taken in a trial of the OX40 agonist ivuxolimab.

The base sequence is TGTGCCAGCAGCTTAGGATGGACAGCCGCCGAGCAGTACTTC. This encodes CASSLGWTAAEQYF. The chain employs TRBV7-9 and TRBJ2-7, with a weak D call of TRBD1 (6 bases match). Trimming at the junction amounts to 1 base on V and 6 bases on J, and the germline ends lie 13 bases apart. Reading from cysteine to phenylalanine, the CDR3 counts 14 amino acids. The retained sequence is limited to the CDR3, 42 bases, with the frame set at the first base. The germline V gene encodes CDR1 SEHNR and CDR2 FQNEAQ (reference sequence).